The TCR beta chain described here comes from a study of T-cell reconstitution after alpha-beta-depleted transplantation in children. This sample's TCRbeta library carried unique molecular identifier barcodes. TCRdb re-called the PCR reads with MiXCR, one entry per CDR3 protein. The table includes fewer than 550,000 distinct CDR3 sequences, roughly 11% detected once. About this clonotype itself: Antigen unknown. Relative to the germline gene, one junction end is altered; a read error may explain this.

This CDR3 has 18 amino acids. In germline, CDR1 is SNHLY, CDR2 FYNNEI. Whole-study findings and limits: Fresh T-cell production supplied most of the T-cell counts and diversity seen one year after transplant. Reportedly, alpha-beta T cells present about two months post-transplant originated from several hundred expanded clones of graft origin.

The chain recombines TRBV2 with TRBJ1-3, with 8 bases lining up with TRBD1. The specimen comprised PBMCs, mostly from graft donor cells, sampled 180 days after TCRalphabeta/CD19-depleted stem cell transplant. The TCR was taken from a female patient under 10 years old who had a stem cell transplant for aplastic anemia, so the T cells may come from the graft donor. The chain's CDR3 is CTSSLAVTGGATGNTIYF. The CDR3 nucleotides read TGTACCAGCAGTTTAGCTGTAACAGGGGGTGCAACTGGAAACACCATATATTTT.